A selection of T cell receptor beta chains follows, all from one sample in a study of pediatric ulcerative colitis. Some clones are missing from TCRdb's copy, which holds only in-frame ones; the method was immunoSEQ multiplex PCR. The sample contains more than 12,000 clones, about 90% of which appear only once. Source material: blood. The receptors here all came from a boy aged 10-17 years with moderate ulcerative colitis. The conserved cysteine and the conserved F or W are not part of the CDR3 here. A D gene is named only where the DNA matches it firmly. Size tells how often a clone was seen (once, few, many) or the class of an expanded clone, and some rows leave it out.

>TRBV4-2|.|TRBD1|TRBJ2-5
ASSHDYRGDETQY
>TRBV28|.|TRBD2|TRBJ2-3
ASSLPMTSGRAVTDTQY
>TRBV13|few|TRBD1|TRBJ1-2
ASSFGTGEGYT
>TRBV12-5|.|.|TRBJ2-7
ASGLAGTQNPYEQY
>TRBV6-1|.|TRBD1|TRBJ1-2
ASSERQGDGYT
>TRBV27|.|.|TRBJ2-2
DRRGGTGELF
>TRBV5-1|.|.|TRBJ2-6
ASSLEGISGANVLT
>TRBV7-9|.|TRBD2|TRBJ2-3
ASRTSGVYTQY
>TRBV11-2|.|TRBD2|TRBJ2-3
ASSGYGGSDTQY
>TRBV6-5|.|TRBD1|TRBJ1-1
ASSYGGQGMDTEAF
>TRBV27|few|TRBD1|TRBJ1-2
ASSNGQGRYGYT